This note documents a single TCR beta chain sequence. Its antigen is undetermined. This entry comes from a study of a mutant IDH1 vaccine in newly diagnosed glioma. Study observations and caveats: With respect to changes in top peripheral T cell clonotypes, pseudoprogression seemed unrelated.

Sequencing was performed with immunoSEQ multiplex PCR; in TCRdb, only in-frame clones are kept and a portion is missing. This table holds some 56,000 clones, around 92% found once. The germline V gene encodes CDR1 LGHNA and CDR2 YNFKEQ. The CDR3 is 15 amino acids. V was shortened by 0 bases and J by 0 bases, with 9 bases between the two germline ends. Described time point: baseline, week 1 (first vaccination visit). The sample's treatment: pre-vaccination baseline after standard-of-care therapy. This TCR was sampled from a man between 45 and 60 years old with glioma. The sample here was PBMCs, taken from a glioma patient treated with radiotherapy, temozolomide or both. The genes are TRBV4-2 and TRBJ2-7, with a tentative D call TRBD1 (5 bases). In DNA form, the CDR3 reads TGTGCCAGCAGCCAAGATCGCAGGGCCTCCTACGAGCAGTACTTC. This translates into CASSQDRRASYEQYF.